A selection of T cell receptor beta chains follows, all from one sample in a study of patients and donors after allogeneic stem cell transplantation. One entry per CDR3 protein, called by TCRdb with MiXCR from the RT-PCR reads. Here the sample spans over 30,000 distinct CDR3 sequences, about 37% being singletons. Material: blood, either unsorted or a sorted T cell fraction (not recorded which). These receptors were taken from a human donor who was either an allogeneic HSCT recipient or a stem cell or donor lymphocyte infusion donor (not recorded which). It is not recorded whose cells these are; they may come from a transplant donor. Both conserved end residues are part of each CDR3. Each record gives: CDR3 protein, CDR3 DNA, D gene, V gene, clone size, J gene. The D gene is left open where the match is weak. Expanded clones are given a class, and other clones once, few, many or no size at all.

CASSYTDTQYF,TGCGCCAGCAGCTATACAGATACGCAGTATTTT,NA,TRBV5-1,NA,TRBJ2-3
CASSLAPFGGTEAFF,TGTGCCAGCAGCTTAGCGCCGTTCGGGGGCACTGAAGCTTTCTTT,NA,TRBV7-6,few,TRBJ1-1
CASSSGQGFAGELFF,TGTGCCAGCAGCTCGGGACAGGGGTTCGCCGGGGAGCTGTTTTTT,TRBD1,TRBV5-5,medium-sized,TRBJ2-2
CASSPDRVRTGELFF,TGTGCCAGCAGCCCTGACAGGGTTCGGACCGGGGAGCTGTTTTTT,TRBD1,TRBV11-3,few,TRBJ2-2
CSARHTGELFF,TGCAGCGCCCGCCACACCGGGGAGCTGTTTTTT,NA,TRBV29-1,NA,TRBJ2-2
CASSQAIWGSNTEAFF,TGTGCCAGCAGCCAAGCGATTTGGGGCTCGAACACTGAAGCTTTCTTT,NA,TRBV4-2,NA,TRBJ1-1
CASSQDAAVYGYTF,TGTGCCAGCAGCCAAGATGCGGCAGTCTATGGCTACACCTTC,NA,TRBV3-1,few,TRBJ1-2
CASSQEQGRLGYTF,TGTGCCAGCAGCCAAGAACAGGGAAGGCTCGGCTACACCTTC,NA,TRBV3-1,NA,TRBJ1-2
CASRTPGGAVGYTF,TGTGCCAGCAGGACCCCAGGGGGCGCAGTTGGCTACACCTTC,TRBD1,TRBV6-5,NA,TRBJ1-2
CASSARGSSYEQYF,TGTGCCAGCAGCGCTCGGGGGTCCTCCTACGAGCAGTACTTC,NA,TRBV9,NA,TRBJ2-7
CASSLRTGTSKNEQFF,TGTGCCAGCTCACTCAGGACCGGGACATCGAAGAATGAGCAGTTCTTC,NA,TRBV18,NA,TRBJ2-1
CASSLYLDGYTF,TGTGCCAGCAGCCTCTATCTCGATGGCTACACCTTC,NA,TRBV7-9,few,TRBJ1-2
CASNAGTRGDTQYF,TGTGCCAGCAACGCAGGGACTCGGGGAGATACGCAGTATTTT,NA,TRBV9,few,TRBJ2-3
CSADDTYTEAFF,TGCAGTGCTGATGACACATACACTGAAGCTTTCTTT,NA,TRBV20-1,NA,TRBJ1-1
CASSSRTGLQEKLFF,TGTGCCAGCAGTTCCCGGACAGGGTTACAGGAAAAACTGTTTTTT,TRBD1,TRBV12-3/TRBV12-4,NA,TRBJ1-4
CASSLQGAITEAFF,TGTGCCAGCAGCCTACAGGGGGCTATCACTGAAGCTTTCTTT,TRBD1,TRBV12-3/TRBV12-4,few,TRBJ1-1
CASSFGQGVGYGYTF,TGTGCCAGCAGCTTCGGACAGGGGGTTGGCTATGGCTACACCTTC,TRBD1,TRBV5-4,few,TRBJ1-2
CASSLGTISNQPQHF,TGTGCCAGCAGCCTGGGGACAATTAGCAATCAGCCCCAGCATTTT,NA,TRBV12-3/TRBV12-4,few,TRBJ1-5
CSASRPSESEQFF,TGCAGTGCTAGTCGGCCTAGCGAGAGTGAGCAGTTCTTC,NA,TRBV20-1,few,TRBJ2-1
CASRRSSREGFYNEQFF,TGTGCCAGCAGGCGATCCTCTAGGGAGGGCTTCTACAATGAGCAGTTCTTC,TRBD2,TRBV11-2,NA,TRBJ2-1
CASSRTGNGYTF,TGTGCCAGCAGCCGGACAGGGAACGGCTACACCTTC,TRBD1,TRBV7-8,NA,TRBJ1-2
CASSSRRNTEAFF,TGTGCCAGCAGCAGCAGGAGGAACACTGAAGCTTTCTTT,NA,TRBV11-3,NA,TRBJ1-1
CSASPGGGSNQPQHF,TGCAGTGCTAGCCCAGGCGGGGGTAGCAATCAGCCCCAGCATTTT,NA,TRBV20-1,few,TRBJ1-5
CSVDVLQGEYGYTF,TGCAGCGTTGATGTCCTACAGGGTGAATATGGCTACACCTTC,NA,TRBV29-1,few,TRBJ1-2
CASSGRGTQYF,TGTGCCAGCAGTGGGCGCGGCACGCAGTATTTT,NA,TRBV12-3/TRBV12-4,NA,TRBJ2-3
CASSEPYTQYF,TGTGCCAGCAGTGAGCCTTATACGCAGTATTTT,NA,TRBV2,NA,TRBJ2-3
CASSFDTIGTQYF,TGTGCCAGCAGCTTCGACACGATTGGGACCCAGTACTTC,NA,TRBV5-6,NA,TRBJ2-5
CASSFQGASYNEQFF,TGTGCCAGCAGTTTCCAGGGGGCGTCGTACAATGAGCAGTTCTTC,TRBD1,TRBV25-1,NA,TRBJ2-1
CASKRGDTQYF,TGTGCCAGCAAAAGGGGAGATACGCAGTATTTT,NA,TRBV11-2,NA,TRBJ2-3
CASSRGTGYTEAFF,TGTGCCAGCAGCCGCGGGACAGGGTACACTGAAGCTTTCTTT,TRBD1,TRBV7-9,large,TRBJ1-1
CASSLSRSFLNQPQHF,TGTGCCAGCAGCCTGTCCAGGTCGTTCCTCAATCAGCCCCAGCATTTT,NA,TRBV5-8,NA,TRBJ1-5
CATSGRMSNQPQHF,TGTGCCACCAGTGGGCGGATGAGCAATCAGCCCCAGCATTTT,NA,TRBV24-1,few,TRBJ1-5
CSVRGDDTDTQYF,TGCAGCGTCCGCGGGGACGACACAGATACGCAGTATTTT,NA,TRBV29-1,NA,TRBJ2-3
CSVEPLAAGETQYF,TGCAGCGTTGAACCCCTGGCAGCTGGGGAGACCCAGTACTTC,NA,TRBV29-1,NA,TRBJ2-5
CASKDRDRRFYGYTF,TGCGCCAGCAAAGACCGGGACAGAAGATTCTATGGCTACACCTTC,TRBD1,TRBV5-1,few,TRBJ1-2
CSAMRLGYGYTF,TGCAGTGCGATGAGGCTCGGCTATGGCTACACCTTC,NA,TRBV20-1,NA,TRBJ1-2
CASKGLTSGNEQFF,TGCGCCAGCAAGGGCCTGACTAGCGGCAATGAGCAGTTCTTC,TRBD2,TRBV5-1,NA,TRBJ2-1
CASSPSPLGRTYEQYF,TGTGCCAGCAGCCCGAGCCCACTAGGGAGAACCTACGAGCAGTACTTC,NA,TRBV7-6,NA,TRBJ2-7
CSTISWDGYTF,TGCAGTACCATATCTTGGGATGGCTACACCTTC,NA,TRBV20-1,NA,TRBJ1-2
CSARTIQGTEAFF,TGCAGTGCGAGAACAATTCAGGGGACTGAAGCTTTCTTT,NA,TRBV20-1,NA,TRBJ1-1
CSVTTLKANYGYTF,TGCAGCGTTACGACCTTAAAGGCTAACTATGGCTACACCTTC,NA,TRBV29-1,NA,TRBJ1-2
CSARGPLTNEKLFF,TGCAGTGCTAGGGGACCGTTAACCAACGAAAAACTGTTTTTT,NA,TRBV20-1,NA,TRBJ1-4